Each of the 8 T cell receptor beta chains below was sequenced from the same sample in a study of T cell responses to AZD1222 COVID-19 vaccine. Measured with immunoSEQ multiplex PCR; TCRdb has only the in-frame clones, and not every one. Of just under 90,000 clones in the sample, 85% to 90% were seen once. This specimen was peripheral blood, taken on day 0 of MenACWY control vaccination. The source of these receptors is an adult in good health.

The sample holds one count of this clone. The V gene is TRBV28, the J gene TRBJ1-1; D remains ambiguous. From germline, CDR1 is MDHEN and CDR2 SYDVKM. The CDR3 has 12 amino acids. V was trimmed by 6 bases and J by 10 bases, leaving 15 bases between them. The CDR3 nucleotides are TGTGCCAGCAGGGGAGGGTTGCGCACAGCTTTCTTT. It encodes CASRGGLRTAFF.

This clone was observed a single time. This chain uses TRBV29-1 with TRBJ1-1; D is undetermined. The germline V gene encodes CDR1 SQVTM and CDR2 ANQGSEA. There are 11 residues in the CDR3. Trimming took 7 bases from V and 5 from J, leaving 11 bases between them. CDR3 in DNA: TGCAGCGGGAGGGAGGGTACTGAAGCTTTCTTT. Translating it yields CSGREGTEAFF.

J is TRBJ2-1 and V is TRBV9, with unresolved D. V was pared by 0 bases and J by 5 bases, with 6 bases between. Germline CDR1 reads SGDLS; CDR2 reads YYNGEE. The CDR3 runs to 13 residues. The CDR3 coding sequence is TGTGCCAGCAGCGTAGTGGGCGACAATGAGCAGTTCTTC. Translating it yields CASSVVGDNEQFF.

The genes are TRBV3-1 (or the pseudogene TRBV3-2) and TRBJ2-7; D is undetermined. Germline loops: CDR1 LGHDT, CDR2 YNNKEL (reference sequence). The CDR3 loop spans 15 amino acids. The V and J ends lost 0 bases and 0 bases respectively, with 9 bases between them. The CDR3, as DNA: TGTGCCAGCAGCCAAGAATTAGTAAGCTCCTACGAGCAGTACTTC. Translating it yields CASSQELVSSYEQYF.

The chain joins TRBV6-2 or TRBV6-3 to TRBJ1-2, with TRBD1 matching over 11 bases. CDR3 length: 17 amino acids. The germline V gene encodes CDR1 MNHEY and CDR2 SVGEGT. With V trimmed by 2 bases and J by 0 bases, 5 bases remained unmatched. As DNA, the CDR3 is TGTGCCAGCAGTTACGGGACAGGGGGATCTACTAACTATGGCTACACCTTC. Protein: CASSYGTGGSTNYGYTF.

The chain joins TRBV5-5 to TRBJ1-1; possible D gene TRBD1, 6 bases. This CDR3 has 14 amino acids. Per the germline V gene, CDR1 is SGHKS and CDR2 is YYEKEE (reference sequence). The ends were cut back, 1 base at V and 4 bases at J, with 11 bases in the middle. This CDR3 reads CASSLPGGGTEAFF. The CDR3 DNA reads as TGTGCCAGCAGCTTGCCCGGGGGCGGCACTGAAGCTTTCTTT. Looking up the rest from reference TRBV5-5 and TRBJ1-1 gives the full variable domain: DAGVTQSPTHLIKTRGQQVTLRCSPISGHKSVSWYQQVLGQGPQFIFQYYEKEERGRGNFPDRFSARQFPNYSSELNVNALLLGDSALYLCASSLPGGGTEAFFGQGTRLTVV.

The chain carries TRBV5-5 and TRBJ1-1, with D uncertain. Trimming took off 0 bases at V and 1 base at J, with 4 bases between the two ends. The V gene's germline CDR1 is SGHKS and CDR2 YYEKEE (reference sequence). CDR3 length equals 13 residues. CDR3 DNA sequence: TGTGCCAGCAGCTTGGAATGGAACACTGAAGCTTTCTTT. Its translation: CASSLEWNTEAFF.

In its sample, this clone was seen once. V gene TRBV3-1 (or the pseudogene TRBV3-2) combines with J gene TRBJ2-7; D may be TRBD2 (5 bases). CDR1 and CDR2 (germline): LGHDT, YNNKEL (reference sequence). The length of the CDR3 is 14 residues. Trimming removed 3 bases from V and 5 bases from J, with 14 bases in between. The CDR3 region is CASSQGSGYDEQYF. CDR3 bases: TGTGCCAGCAGCCAGGGCTCGGGGTACGACGAGCAGTACTTC.